Detailed here is one TCR beta chain. What this receptor recognizes is not known. One base away there is no much larger clone; base qualities are not given. This specimen comes from a study of blood T cell repertoires in COVID-19 (TCRdb year 2020). Concerning the study at large: The collaborator samples originated in the United States, Italy and Spain and spanned the acute and convalescent phases of COVID-19. The material from the prospective study consisted of cDNA or gDNA derived from T cells, B-cell-depleted T cells, or PBMCs. The dataset comprised deeply sampled blood TCRbeta repertoires from subjects exposed to, actively infected with, or recovered from COVID-19. The repertoires were made available in a free public database intended to serve as a resource for research on the immune response to SARS-CoV-2. Samples came from the ongoing ImmuneRACE study (first 160 participants) plus 1,254 subjects from 6 global collaborators. Sample metadata almost always included a de-identified subject ID, COVID-19 status, age in years and sex. HLA class I and class II types, where available, came from metadata supplied by the sample provider rather than from assay-based typing.

From the cysteine through the phenylalanine, the CDR3 covers 17 amino acids. The entry retains the CDR3 DNA only, 51 bases that are in frame from base 1. Trimming removed 0 bases from V and 2 bases from J, leaving 16 bases between the germline ends. As encoded in the germline V gene, CDR1 is SGHVS while CDR2 is FNYEAQ. The immunoSEQ Assay, a bias-controlled multiplex PCR, was used to amplify TCRbeta CDR3 regions from genomic DNA. In the authors' own workflow: The number of nucleated cells in each sample was estimated by amplification of reference gene primers within the assay. To quantify the absolute abundance of each unique TCRbeta CDR3 rearrangement, sequence reads were collapsed and filtered. For each sample, productive Simpson clonality was calculated by taking the square root of Simpson's diversity index across productive rearrangements. The clones in this table, taken by TCRdb from immuneACCESS, are in-frame only. Not every clone is retained; where verified, under half of the shortfall comes from an unresolved V gene, and the cause of the rest is unknown. Clonal size and the V and J genes are those of that table, whereas D and trimming came from the DNA. This sample comprises more than 60,000 clones, around 87% of them detected only once. The top ten clones comprise about 6.8% of the sample.

The collaborating institutions used their own protocols to collect whole blood in K2EDTA tubes. For TCRbeta analysis, collaborators shipped samples as frozen whole blood, isolated PBMCs, or DNA extracted from either of those sample types. Overall study outcomes, separate from this receptor: How much clinical and demographic metadata was included differed by source and by participant, and the metadata was provided uncurated.

The sequence came from a man in his 60s with acute or convalescent COVID-19. The sequenced material came from peripheral blood. The rearrangement combines TRBV7-6 with TRBJ1-2; TRBD1 could be the D gene, as 6 bases match. The DNA sequence is TGTGCCAGCAGCTTAGCGGACAGCAACCCCGGGAACTATGGCTACACCTTC. This codes for CASSLADSNPGNYGYTF.